These 18 T cell receptor beta chains came from one sample sequenced in a study of blood T cell repertoires in COVID-19. TCRdb keeps only in-frame clones here, not all; method: immunoSEQ multiplex PCR. The repertoire holds approximately 140,000 clones, with approximately 86% as singletons. Sequenced sample: PBMCs or T cells enriched from blood (not recorded which). The receptors originated from a woman in her forties who had been exposed to COVID-19.

The J gene is TRBJ1-3, the V gene TRBV28; D unclear. The CDR3 is 14 amino acids. Trimming removed 2 bases at V and 4 bases at J, with 9 bases between. Germline assignment: CDR1 MDHEN and CDR2 SYDVKM. CDR3 coding DNA: TGTGCCAGCAGTTTACTAGTCGGAGGAAACACCATATATTTT. Amino acid sequence: CASSLLVGGNTIYF.

CDR3 coding DNA: TGTGCCATCAGTGAGTCCCCGGTTGGACAGGGGGTGAATCAGCCCCAGCATTTT. It encodes CAISESPVGQGVNQPQHF. J is TRBJ1-5 and V is TRBV10-3, with TRBD1 identical over 10 bases. The CDR3 is 18 amino acids. Germline V CDR1 and CDR2: ENHRY, SYGVKD. The V gene end was trimmed by 0 bases and the J gene end by 4 bases; junction bases not matched to a gene: 9.

This sequence joins TRBV4-2 and TRBJ1-4, with 7 bases that match TRBD1. V dropped 6 bases and J dropped 3; count of bases not matched to a gene: 7. In germline, CDR1 is LGHNA, CDR2 YNFKEQ. The CDR3 has 15 amino acids. CDR3 residues: CASRQGLGANEKLFF. In DNA form, the CDR3 reads TGTGCCAGCAGACAGGGGCTAGGGGCTAATGAAAAACTGTTTTTT.

The rearrangement links TRBV5-1 to TRBJ2-3, with TRBD2 matching 7 bases. From germline, CDR1 is SGHRS and CDR2 YFSETQ. V lost 4 bases and J lost 2; bases outside the gene matches: 10. CDR3 size: 16 residues. The DNA for the CDR3 is TGCGCCAGCAGCCCCGGGCAGCGGGGCCTCACAGATACGCAGTATTTT. Its translation is CASSPGQRGLTDTQYF.

The chain has TRBV27 and TRBJ1-2; no clear D gene. The V end was cut by 3 bases, the J end by 4 bases, with 9 bases between. CDR3 length equals 13 residues. Germline CDR1 and CDR2: MNHEY and SMNVEV (reference sequence). The chain's CDR3 is CASSLGQVYGYTF. The CDR3 DNA follows: TGTGCCAGCAGTTTGGGTCAGGTCTATGGCTACACCTTC.

The J gene is TRBJ2-3, the V gene TRBV9; 10 bases agree with TRBD2. The CDR3 is 14 residues long. CDR1 and CDR2 from the germline V gene are SGDLS and YYNGEE. V was pared by 4 bases and J by 6 bases, with 5 bases of the junction left unmatched. The CDR3 reads CASSSGGGHDTQYF. The DNA for the CDR3 is TGTGCCAGCAGCAGCGGGGGGGGGCACGATACGCAGTATTTT.

The chain couples TRBV10-1 to TRBJ2-5, with 9 bases aligning to TRBD1. The J segment lost 2 bases and the V segment lost 4 bases, leaving 8 bases of the junction unmatched. This CDR3 contains 16 residues. CDR1 is WNHNN and CDR2 is SYGVQD in the germline V gene (reference sequence). In nucleotides, the CDR3 is TGCGCCAGCAGTGGAACGAAGGGACAGGGACAAGAGACCCAGTACTTC. Translating gives CASSGTKGQGQETQYF.

This chain connects TRBV6-5 to TRBJ2-6, with D perhaps TRBD1 (6 bases). V was cut by 0 bases and J by 1 base, with 7 bases left in between. CDR3 size: 16 residues. CDR1 MNHEY and CDR2 SVGAGI come from the germline V gene. The CDR3 region has the DNA TGTGCCAGCAGTTACTCAACAGGGTCTGGGGCCAACGTCCTGACTTTC. Encoded protein: CASSYSTGSGANVLTF.

The chain joins TRBV4-2 to TRBJ2-3, with a possible D match to TRBD2 (6 bases). CDR1 is LGHNA, CDR2 YNFKEQ, per germline. The CDR3 totals 15 residues. The germline V and J ends were trimmed by 1 base and 2 bases, with 10 bases remaining between them. CDR3 amino acids: CASSQGLGDTDTQYF. CDR3 in DNA: TGTGCCAGCAGCCAAGGACTAGGTGACACAGATACGCAGTATTTT.

In DNA, the CDR3 is TGTGCCAGCAGCCCTGGACATTTGAACACTGAAGCTTTCTTT. Translation: CASSPGHLNTEAFF. V is TRBV7-9 and J is TRBJ1-1; a weak D match, TRBD1 (5 bases). The CDR3 runs 14 residues. Deletions cut 5 bases from V and 0 bases from J, with 10 bases between. Looked up from germline, CDR1 is SEHNR and CDR2 is FQNEAQ (reference sequence).

J is TRBJ2-7 and V is TRBV11-2; TRBD1 might be the D (6 bases). Germline V lookup: CDR1 SGHAT, CDR2 FQNNGV. This CDR3 has 11 residues. V was clipped by 8 bases and J by 13 bases, with 18 bases between them. CDR3 loop: CASSQGPGDYF. The CDR3, as DNA: TGTGCCAGCTCACAGGGACCAGGGGACTACTTC.

The chain links TRBV14 to TRBJ2-1, with TRBD1 matching 7 bases. V shed 1 base, J shed 6 bases, and the junction held 9 bases outside the gene matches. The CDR3 has 16 residues. Germline CDR1 SGHDN, CDR2 FVKESK. For the CDR3, the DNA is TGTGCCAGCAGCCAAGGGAAATGGACAGGTGGCAATGAGCAGTTCTTC. Protein: CASSQGKWTGGNEQFF.

This clone occurred a few times. This sequence joins TRBV27 and TRBJ2-7, with 8 bases identical to TRBD1. Germline V gives CDR1 MNHEY, CDR2 SMNVEV (reference sequence). The CDR3 sequence is 15 residues long. With 5 bases clipped from V and 9 bases from J, the junction kept 15 bases outside the gene matches. The CDR3 region has the DNA TGTGCCAGCAGTCCCGGGACAGGTCCGACGGGTGGGCAGTACTTC. Protein sequence: CASSPGTGPTGGQYF.

The V call is TRBV10-3, the J call TRBJ1-2; 9 nucleotides match TRBD1. Unmatched junction bases numbered 13, after V lost 9 bases and J lost 8 bases. CDR1 and CDR2 (germline): ENHRY, SYGVKD. The CDR3 consists of 14 residues. The CDR3 DNA sequence: TGTGCCATAGCCGGAGGGACAGGGATGGGAGGCTACACCTTC. Translating gives CAIAGGTGMGGYTF.

This sequence joins TRBV2 and TRBJ1-5; 9 bases are a match to TRBD1. CDR3 length equals 16 residues. V gave up 5 bases and J gave up 3 bases; unmatched junction bases: 8. Per germline, CDR1 SNHLY and CDR2 FYNNEI. The CDR3 sequence: CASSLQGAVVNQPQHF. The CDR3 nucleotides read TGTGCCAGCAGTCTACAGGGGGCAGTTGTCAATCAGCCCCAGCATTTT.

The J gene is TRBJ2-7, the V gene TRBV28, with a weak D call TRBD2 (6 bases). The CDR3 is 14 amino acids. Trimming removed 7 bases at V and 2 bases at J, with 15 bases between. Germline CDR1 and CDR2: MDHEN and SYDVKM. This chain's CDR3 is CASIPGRDPYEQYF. Written as DNA, the CDR3 is TGTGCCAGCATTCCCGGGCGGGATCCCTACGAGCAGTACTTC.

CDR3 bases: TGCGCCAGCAGCCCAGGGGGTTTTTTAGCCAAAAACATTCAGTACTTC. Protein: CASSPGGFLAKNIQYF. The chain recombines TRBV4-1 with TRBJ2-4; 7 nucleotides line up with TRBD1. The V and J ends lost 4 bases and 0 bases, in that order; junction bases with no gene match: 6. CDR1 MGHRA and CDR2 YSYEKL come from the germline V gene. This CDR3 is 16 amino acids long.

The chain uses TRBV5-1 and TRBJ1-4, with D possibly matching TRBD1 (6 bases). V gave up 4 bases and J gave up 0 bases, with 16 bases separating them. Per germline, CDR1 SGHRS and CDR2 YFSETQ. CDR3 length equals 17 residues. The CDR3 nucleotides are TGCGCCAGCAGCCTCACCAGGGGCCCCGCAACTAATGAAAAACTGTTTTTT. Amino acids: CASSLTRGPATNEKLFF. The full variable domain, in which reference TRBV5-1 and TRBJ1-4 provide the parts outside the CDR3, is KAGVTQTPRYLIKTRGQQVTLSCSPISGHRSVSWYQQTPGQGLQFLFEYFSETQRNKGNFPGRFSGRQFSNSRSEMNVSTLELGDSALYLCASSLTRGPATNEKLFFGSGTQLSVL.